Listed here is a single T cell receptor (beta chain). Antigen: not known. The data belong to a study of beta chain features in type 1 diabetes. General study findings and limits: Sequencing from cDNA could over-represent high-TCR-expressing cells. More deletions and fewer insertions at VDJ junctions were found in patients with type 1 diabetes. Among all four CD4+ subsets, Type 1 diabetes patients had TCRB CDR3s that were moderately but significantly shorter.

Germline V CDR1 and CDR2: ENHRY, SYGVKD. Trimming stripped 6 bases from V and 2 bases from J, with 14 bases between. The CDR3 length is 15 residues. Reverse transcription of all isolated RNA meant that expressed TCRB transcripts were sequenced. The protocol was immunoSEQ multiplex PCR, while the TCRdb copy is restricted to in-frame clones and leaves out a portion. The repertoire holds about 360,000 clones, with approximately 12% as singletons. Every donor had blood drawn once into heparin, roughly 120 mL on average. Naive, central memory, regulatory and stem cell-like memory cells within the CD4+ compartment were sorted using CD45RO/CCR7/CD25/CD127/CD95/CD27.

The sample consisted of naive CD4+ T cells from blood. The chain is built from TRBV10-3 and TRBJ1-3; possibly TRBD1 for D (6 bases). The receptor was derived from a woman aged 18 to 35 with type 1 diabetes. The CDR3 DNA sequence: TGTGCCATCAGGGGACAACAGAGCCCTGGAAACACCATATATTTT. It is translated as CAIRGQQSPGNTIYF.